Each of the 2 T cell receptor beta chains below was sequenced from the same sample in a study of T-cell reconstitution after alpha-beta-depleted transplantation in children. Unique molecular identifiers were incorporated when the TCRbeta library was constructed. A single record per CDR3 protein comes from TCRdb applying MiXCR to the PCR reads. Found here are about 240,000 distinct CDR3 sequences, about 23% of them singletons; the top ten hold more than 2%. The source material was PBMCs, sampled before TCRalphabeta/CD19-depleted stem cell transplant. Receptors were obtained from a girl aged 2-10 years with Fanconi anemia, due to receive a stem cell transplant.

The chain couples TRBV7-3 to TRBJ2-2, with TRBD1 identical over 7 bases. Germline lookup yields CDR1 SGHTA and CDR2 FQGTGA. After removal of 4 bases from V and 6 bases from J, the junction contained 8 bases not matched to a gene. CDR3 length: 15 amino acids. The CDR3 spells CASSSTGSAAGELFF. The CDR3, as DNA: TGTGCCAGCAGCTCGACAGGGTCCGCAGCCGGGGAGCTGTTTTTT. The full variable domain, with the rest looked up from reference TRBV7-3 and TRBJ2-2, is GAGVSQTPSNKVTEKGKYVELRCDPISGHTALYWYRQSLGQGPEFLIYFQGTGAADDSGLPNDRFFAVRPEGSVSTLKIQRTERGDSAVYLCASSSTGSAAGELFFGEGSRLTVL.

This clonotype was counted many times. The V and J genes are TRBV20-1 and TRBJ2-1, with D possibly matching TRBD2 (5 bases). The V end was cut by 0 bases, the J end by 7 bases, with 16 bases between. CDR3 length: 15 residues. Germline V gives CDR1 DFQATT, CDR2 SNEGSKA (reference sequence). DNA of the CDR3: TGCAGTGCTAGAGATCTGGACTCGTTGTGGAATGAGCAGTTCTTC. Translating it yields CSARDLDSLWNEQFF.